The clone carrying this TCR beta chain was observed a single time. The antigen remains unidentified. The record originates from a study of beta chain features in type 1 diabetes. Points from the study as a whole: Moderately but significantly shorter TCRB CDR3s were found in Type 1 diabetes patients in all four CD4+ subsets.

Expressed TCRB transcripts got sequenced, as all isolated RNA was reverse transcribed. The table came from immunoSEQ multiplex PCR; TCRdb's copy has only in-frame clones and leaves some out. The sample contains roughly 250,000 clones, over 20% of which appear only once. V was shortened by 5 bases and J by 0 bases, with 8 bases between the two germline ends. The length of the CDR3 is 13 residues. Per germline, CDR1 MNHEY and CDR2 SVGAGI. The TCR originated in a woman aged 40 to 50 with type 1 diabetes. The chain carries TRBV6-5 and TRBJ2-7, with D possibly TRBD2 on 6 matching bases. The sample taken for sequencing was naive CD4+ T cells from blood. The CDR3 nucleotides are TGTGCCAGCAGTAAGGACTACTCCTACGAGCAGTACTTC. This translates into CASSKDYSYEQYF.